These 30 T cell receptor beta chains share one sample of origin, sequenced in a study of OX40 agonist ivuxolimab in advanced cancers. Assay: immunoSEQ multiplex PCR; the TCRdb copy retains only in-frame clones and omits some. The table has tens of thousands of clones, 85% to 90% seen once; the top ten hold approximately 10%. The sample was CD4+ or CD8+ T cells sorted from blood, taken in a trial of the OX40 agonist ivuxolimab. The receptors come from an adult with an advanced solid tumor such as melanoma, head and neck, liver or kidney cancer.

The chain employs TRBV4-1 and TRBJ2-1; 8 bases agree with TRBD2. The CDR3 contains 15 residues. V was clipped by 0 bases and J by 3 bases; unmatched bases: 1. From germline, CDR1 is MGHRA and CDR2 YSYEKL. For the CDR3, the DNA is TGCGCCAGCAGCCAAGAGGGGACTAGCTACAATGAGCAGTTCTTC. Its protein product is CASSQEGTSYNEQFF.

This sequence joins TRBV7-6 and TRBJ2-3; D is perhaps TRBD2 (6 bases). The V gene lost 1 base and the J gene lost 1 base, with 21 bases spanning the gap. Germline V gene sequence: CDR1 SGHVS, CDR2 FNYEAQ. The CDR3 contains 19 residues. As DNA, the CDR3 is TGTGCCAGCAGCTTAGAAATCCGGGACGGGAGCACTCGCACAGATACGCAGTATTTT. It is translated as CASSLEIRDGSTRTDTQYF. Full variable domain (remainder filled in from reference TRBV7-6 and TRBJ2-3): GAGVSQSPRYKVTKRGQDVALRCDPISGHVSLYWYRQALGQGPEFLTYFNYEAQQDKSGLPNDRFSAERPEGSISTLTIQRTEQRDSAMYRCASSLEIRDGSTRTDTQYFGPGTRLTVL.

The chain couples TRBV19 to TRBJ1-6; D gene uncertain. The CDR3 is 15 residues long. In germline, CDR1 is LNHDA, CDR2 SQIVND (reference sequence). Between the trimmed V and J ends, which lost 5 bases and 6 bases, there was a span of 14 bases. CDR3 nucleotide sequence: TGTGCCAGTAGTTGGAGGGTGAGTAGTAATTCACCCCTCCACTTT. Protein product: CASSWRVSSNSPLHF.

The rearrangement joins TRBV4-1 to TRBJ1-2; 7 bases are a match to TRBD1. Germline values: CDR1 MGHRA, CDR2 YSYEKL. Trimming removed 8 bases from V and 8 bases from J; junction bases left unmatched: 8. This CDR3 region has 12 residues. The CDR3 DNA is TGCGCCAGCGTGAACCCAGGGGGAGGCTACACCTTC. This translates into CASVNPGGGYTF.

The chain employs TRBV18 and TRBJ2-2, with 7 bases identical to TRBD1. The CDR3 consists of 16 residues. Germline CDR1 is KGHSH and CDR2 is LQKENI. The junction had 11 bases not matched to a gene; V was cut back by 3 bases and J by 7 bases. For the CDR3, the DNA is TGTGCCAGCTCACCCGACTCAACAGGGGTGGACGGGGAGCTGTTTTTT. Its protein product is CASSPDSTGVDGELFF. The complete variable domain, with remaining parts taken from reference TRBV18 and TRBJ2-2, reads NAGVMQNPRHLVRRRGQEARLRCSPMKGHSHVYWYRQLPEEGLKFMVYLQKENIIDESGMPKERFSAEFPKEGPSILRIQQVVRGDSAAYFCASSPDSTGVDGELFFGEGSRLTVL.

V usage is TRBV30 and J usage is TRBJ2-7, with 7 bases identical to TRBD1. This CDR3 is built from 14 residues. The V gene's germline CDR1 is GTSNPN and CDR2 SVGIG (reference sequence). J was trimmed by 3 bases and V by 0 bases; bases with no gene match: 5. The CDR3 nucleotides read TGTGCCTGGAGTGTACTGGGACAGCACTACGAGCAGTACTTC. Its protein is CAWSVLGQHYEQYF.

The chain carries TRBV28 and TRBJ2-1; TRBD2 agrees at 8 bases. This CDR3 is 13 amino acids long. Germline-derived CDR1 and CDR2 are MDHEN and SYDVKM. Germline trimming cut 6 bases from V and 8 bases from J; bases unmatched to any gene: 6. For the CDR3, the DNA is TGTGCCAGCAGCGAAAGCGGGAGCCATGAGCAGTTCTTC. It specifies CASSESGSHEQFF. The variable domain in full, with the rest retrieved from reference TRBV28 and TRBJ2-1, is DVKVTQSSRYLVKRTGEKVFLECVQDMDHENMFWYRQDPGLGLRLIYFSYDVKMKEKGDIPEGYSVSREKKERFSLILESASTNQTSMYLCASSESGSHEQFFGPGTRLTVL.

The chain has TRBV9 and TRBJ2-1; weak D call: TRBD2 (6 bases). Looked up from germline, CDR1 is SGDLS and CDR2 is YYNGEE. The germline V and J ends were trimmed by 0 bases and 5 bases, with 9 bases remaining between them. CDR3 length equals 14 residues. The CDR3: CASSVGGNHNEQFF. CDR3 sequence (DNA): TGTGCCAGCAGCGTAGGCGGGAACCACAATGAGCAGTTCTTC.

This chain connects TRBV28 to TRBJ2-1, with TRBD2 identical over 9 bases. J lost 7 bases, V lost 3 bases, and 7 bases had no gene match. The CDR3 length is 15 residues. The germline gives CDR1 MDHEN, CDR2 SYDVKM. CDR3: CASSFRIAGANEQFF. For the CDR3, the DNA is TGTGCCAGCAGTTTCCGAATAGCGGGAGCAAATGAGCAGTTCTTC.

The V call is TRBV30, the J call TRBJ1-1; D call uncertain. Germline V lookup: CDR1 GTSNPN, CDR2 SVGIG (reference sequence). Trimming shortened V by 2 bases and J by 4 bases, and 11 bases separated the two germline ends. The CDR3 runs to 13 residues. CDR3 sequence (DNA): TGTGCCTGGAGTTACACAAGTGGCACTGAAGCTTTCTTT. Translation: CAWSYTSGTEAFF.

This chain joins TRBV27 and TRBJ2-2; D unclear. Trimming cost V 5 bases and J 1 base, with 14 bases left between them. Per germline, CDR1 MNHEY and CDR2 SMNVEV (reference sequence). The CDR3 length is 16 residues. The CDR3 is CASSPPLGKNTGELFF. As DNA, the CDR3 is TGTGCCAGCAGTCCCCCCCTGGGGAAGAACACCGGGGAGCTGTTTTTT.

The chain links TRBV18 to TRBJ1-5, with 8 bases aligning to TRBD1. Germline values: CDR1 KGHSH, CDR2 LQKENI. The CDR3 contains 15 residues. Germline trimming cut 2 bases from V and 6 bases from J; bases unmatched to any gene: 6. The CDR3 bases are TGTGCCAGCTCACCATTTCCGACAGGGGCTCAGCCCCAGCATTTT. Amino acids: CASSPFPTGAQPQHF.

The genes are TRBV19 and TRBJ1-4; tentative D call: TRBD1 (5 bases). The CDR3 length is 17 residues. Trimming left V 6 bases short and J 0 bases short, with 17 bases between. CDR1 and CDR2 from the germline V gene are LNHDA and SQIVND (reference sequence). CDR3 nucleotide sequence: TGTGCCAGTAGATCGACAGTCGACGGTGCAACTAATGAAAAACTGTTTTTT. The encoded protein is CASRSTVDGATNEKLFF.

With regard to this clone: The same CDR3 also results from other DNA sequences found in this sample. V is TRBV6-5 and J is TRBJ2-2; D is unresolved. The CDR3 totals 13 residues. CDR1 is MNHEY and CDR2 is SVGAGI in the germline V gene. The ends were cut back, 0 bases at V and 5 bases at J, with 4 bases in the middle. The DNA for the CDR3 is TGTGCCAGCAGTTACTCTTCTACCGGGGAGCTGTTTTTT. It encodes CASSYSSTGELFF.

This clone was observed once. The rearrangement joins TRBV4-1 to TRBJ2-2; D is unresolved. Per germline, CDR1 MGHRA and CDR2 YSYEKL. The length of the CDR3 is 12 residues. The V and J ends lost 1 base and 6 bases respectively, with 3 bases between them. Here the CDR3 DNA reads TGCGCCAGCAGCCAAGGGCCCGGGGAGCTGTTTTTT. Residues: CASSQGPGELFF.

This chain uses TRBV13 with TRBJ2-7; D not resolved. In germline, CDR1 is PRHDT, CDR2 FYEKMQ (reference sequence). This CDR3 comprises 13 residues. Trimming removed 5 bases from V and 4 bases from J, with 12 bases in between. In nucleotides, the CDR3 is TGTGCCAGCAGCCCGGGTCCGCAATACGAGCAGTACTTC. Amino acids: CASSPGPQYEQYF.

The rearrangement uses TRBV6-6 and TRBJ1-1, with D possibly being TRBD1 (5 bases). The CDR3 contains 11 residues. Germline V gives CDR1 MNHNY, CDR2 SVGAGI (reference sequence). Trimming left V 6 bases short and J 6 bases short, with 8 bases between. The CDR3 DNA reads as TGTGCCAGCAGGGACACATCTGAAGCTTTCTTT. Residues: CASRDTSEAFF.

V usage is TRBV5-5 and J usage is TRBJ2-7; a possible D gene is TRBD2 (5 bases). There are 14 residues in the CDR3. Between the trimmed V and J ends, which lost 3 bases and 0 bases, there was a span of 10 bases. Looked up from germline, CDR1 is SGHKS and CDR2 is YYEKEE (reference sequence). The CDR3 loop reads CASSSPGLSYEQYF. The CDR3 DNA reads as TGTGCCAGCAGCTCCCCCGGACTCTCCTACGAGCAGTACTTC.

This chain joins TRBV5-6 and TRBJ1-2, with D possibly being TRBD1 (5 bases). Trimming took off 6 bases at V and 4 bases at J, with 25 bases between the two ends. Germline CDR1 SGHDT, CDR2 YYEEEE. The CDR3 has 17 amino acids. CDR3 in DNA: TGTGCCAGCAACCTTTTGGGGGGTTCTGACAGAAGCTATGGCTACACCTTC. Its translation is CASNLLGGSDRSYGYTF.

V usage is TRBV9 and J usage is TRBJ1-1; weak D call: TRBD1 (5 bases). V was pared by 1 base and J by 1 base, with 14 bases between. CDR3 size: 16 residues. Germline V gene sequence: CDR1 SGDLS, CDR2 YYNGEE. The CDR3 region is CASSVTQTDSNTEAFF. The DNA for the CDR3 is TGTGCCAGCAGCGTAACCCAGACAGATTCGAACACTGAAGCTTTCTTT.

This clone was seen once. The chain employs TRBV14 and TRBJ2-7; 11 positions agree with TRBD1. Per germline, CDR1 SGHDN and CDR2 FVKESK. The V gene end was trimmed by 6 bases and the J gene end by 6 bases; junction bases not matched to a gene: 4. This CDR3 is 13 amino acids long. Here the CDR3 DNA reads TGTGCCAGCAGAGGACAGGGGGCAGGCGAGCAGTACTTC. This translates into CASRGQGAGEQYF. The full variable domain, rest sourced from reference TRBV14 and TRBJ2-7, is EAGVTQFPSHSVIEKGQTVTLRCDPISGHDNLYWYRRVMGKEIKFLLHFVKESKQDESGMPNNRFLAERTGGTYSTLKVQPAELEDSGVYFCASRGQGAGEQYFGPGTRLTVT.

Regarding this clone: In the same sample, other DNA sequences code for this CDR3. The gene calls are TRBV27 and TRBJ1-1, with a tentative D call TRBD1 (6 bases). CDR3 size: 12 residues. Per germline, CDR1 MNHEY and CDR2 SMNVEV (reference sequence). The V gene lost 5 bases and the J gene lost 5 bases, with 9 bases spanning the gap. The chain's CDR3 is CASSPRGTEAFF. CDR3 DNA sequence: TGTGCCAGCAGTCCCAGGGGTACTGAAGCTTTCTTT.

The chain links TRBV5-4 to TRBJ2-5, with TRBD2 as a possible D gene (7 bases). The germline V and J ends were trimmed by 1 base and 3 bases, with 13 bases remaining between them. The germline V gene encodes CDR1 SGHNT and CDR2 YYREEE (reference sequence). CDR3 size: 15 residues. Here the CDR3 DNA reads TGTGCCAGCAGCTTGCGGGGGGCCGTAAAAGAGACCCAGTACTTC. Protein sequence: CASSLRGAVKETQYF.

The J gene is TRBJ2-5, the V gene TRBV5-1; the match to TRBD1 covers 7 bases. Trimming removed 2 bases from V and 3 bases from J; junction bases left unmatched: 7. The germline CDR1 and CDR2 sequences are SGHRS and YFSETQ. This CDR3 contains 15 residues. DNA for the CDR3: TGCGCCAGCAGCTTAGACAGGGACAACAAAGAGACCCAGTACTTC. This codes for CASSLDRDNKETQYF.

The V gene is TRBV28, the J gene TRBJ1-2; the D is unclear. Germline-derived CDR1 and CDR2 are MDHEN and SYDVKM. The CDR3 sequence is 12 residues long. Trimming cost V 6 bases and J 5 bases, with 10 bases left between them. CDR3 coding DNA: TGTGCCAGCAGCCTCATGGGGTATGGCTACACCTTC. As protein: CASSLMGYGYTF.

About this clone itself: The DNA is left out, because the CDR3 cannot be placed on it with certainty; the CDR3 is given as TCRdb lists it. The chain couples TRBV6-6 to TRBJ1-2; TRBD1 was called by the table and not checked on the DNA. Germline CDR1 reads MNHNY; CDR2 reads SVGAGI (reference sequence). The CDR3 is 16 amino acids long, termini counted. This chain's CDR3 is CASSLTPDWGQGAITF.

The rearrangement joins TRBV9 to TRBJ2-6, with D hard to call. V dropped 4 bases and J dropped 0 bases, with 5 bases sitting between them. Per the germline V gene, CDR1 is SGDLS and CDR2 is YYNGEE. CDR3 size: 14 residues. CDR3 nucleotide sequence: TGTGCCAGCAGCCCCCTCTCTGGGGCCAACGTCCTGACTTTC. It codes for CASSPLSGANVLTF.

By share, this clone counts as medium-sized. V is TRBV9 and J is TRBJ2-2, with D tentatively TRBD1 or TRBD2 (5 bases each). The germline V gene encodes CDR1 SGDLS and CDR2 YYNGEE. Between the trimmed V and J ends, which lost 7 bases and 0 bases, there was a span of 7 bases. This CDR3 comprises 13 residues. The chain's CDR3 is CASRDANTGELFF. CDR3 bases: TGTGCCAGCCGGGACGCGAACACCGGGGAGCTGTTTTTT.

This clone was recorded once. The rearrangement uses TRBV27 and TRBJ2-3; TRBD2 agrees at 10 bases. Germline-derived CDR1 and CDR2 are MNHEY and SMNVEV (reference sequence). This CDR3 region has 15 residues. V lost 4 bases, J lost 5 bases, and 6 bases stayed unmatched. CDR3 DNA: TGTGCCAGCAGTTCAAGCGGGGGGGCCCTAGATACGCAGTATTTT. Amino acid sequence: CASSSSGGALDTQYF.

The V call is TRBV7-6, the J call TRBJ1-5, with TRBD1 matching over 7 bases. Germline lookup yields CDR1 SGHVS and CDR2 FNYEAQ. This CDR3 is 12 amino acids long. J lost 11 bases, V lost 4 bases, and 5 bases had no gene match. Here the CDR3 DNA reads TGTGCCAGCAGCTCCCAGGGGGGAACCCAGCATTTT. This gives the protein CASSSQGGTQHF.